The 19 T cell receptor beta chains reported below all come from one sample, sequenced in a study of response to subunit inactivated influenza vaccine. MiXCR, run by TCRdb on the RT-PCR reads, gives a single entry per CDR3 protein. The table lists more than 600,000 distinct CDR3 sequences, approximately 17% of them singletons. Sequences were derived from PBMCs from blood, sampled 4 to 6 days after vaccination. The receptor source for this set is a man between 45 and 60 years old who received an inactivated influenza vaccine.

The table lists this clonotype with a few counts. The chain links TRBV10-3 to TRBJ2-1, with 9 bases lining up with TRBD2. The CDR3 length is 15 residues. V trimming: 0 bases; J trimming: 6 bases; junction bases outside the gene matches: 3. Germline CDR1 is ENHRY and CDR2 is SYGVKD. The CDR3 is CAISESSGRTNEQFF. The CDR3 nucleotides read TGTGCCATCAGTGAGTCGAGCGGGAGGACCAATGAGCAGTTCTTC.

This clonotype was observed a handful of times. The chain combines TRBV5-1 with TRBJ2-7; possible D gene TRBD2, 5 bases. The CDR3 length is 13 residues. The germline V gene encodes CDR1 SGHRS and CDR2 YFSETQ. Trimming removed 4 bases at V and 5 bases at J, with 13 bases between. CDR3: CASSRVGIHEQYF. The CDR3 nucleotides are TGCGCCAGCAGCCGCGTCGGGATTCACGAGCAGTACTTC.

This clonotype was seen many times. The CDR3 DNA reads TGCGCCAGCAGCGGGGACAGGGCTACCTACGAGCAGTACTTC. This gives the protein CASSGDRATYEQYF. The chain recombines TRBV5-1 with TRBJ2-7; 9 nucleotides match TRBD1. The CDR3 runs 14 residues. The ends lost 4 bases at V and 2 bases at J; junction bases unmatched: 4. The germline CDR1 and CDR2 sequences are SGHRS and YFSETQ.

Only a few counts were recorded for this clonotype. V usage is TRBV9 and J usage is TRBJ2-1, with D possibly called TRBD1 or TRBD2 (6 bases each). The CDR3 length is 17 residues. Germline loops: CDR1 SGDLS, CDR2 YYNGEE. V shed 2 bases and J shed 4 bases, with 19 bases lying between them. CDR3 coding DNA: TGTGCCAGCAGCGTTAGACCCCTGGGGGCGGGATACAATGAGCAGTTCTTC. Its protein product is CASSVRPLGAGYNEQFF. Based on the CDR3 plus reference TRBV9 and TRBJ2-1, the full variable domain is DSGVTQTPKHLITATGQRVTLRCSPRSGDLSVYWYQQSLDQGLQFLIQYYNGEERAKGNILERFSAQQFPDLHSELNLSSLELGDSALYFCASSVRPLGAGYNEQFFGPGTRLTVL.

The chain links TRBV5-1 to TRBJ2-2, with TRBD2 identical over 15 bases. This CDR3 contains 19 residues. CDR1 and CDR2 from the germline V gene are SGHRS and YFSETQ. V shed 3 bases and J 2 bases; nucleotides not matched to a gene: 8. This chain's CDR3 is CASSSTGTSGRINTGELFF. CDR3 sequence (DNA): TGCGCCAGCAGCTCGACCGGGACTAGCGGGAGGATTAACACCGGGGAGCTGTTTTTT.

This clonotype was seen more than once but under ten times. An end of the junction differs from the germline gene, which may be a read error. This chain links TRBV9 with TRBJ2-7; 7 nucleotides align to TRBD1. This CDR3 is built from 13 residues. CDR1 SGDLS and CDR2 YYNGEE come from the germline V gene. CDR3 protein: CASSDRTGTVLGF. The CDR3, as DNA: TGTGCCAGCAGCGACCGAACCGGGACAGTCCTGGGGTTC.

This clonotype has only a few counts. This sequence joins TRBV20-1 and TRBJ2-2; D unclear. V lost 0 bases and J 3 bases, leaving 14 bases between the germline ends. This CDR3 is 16 amino acids long. In germline, CDR1 is DFQATT, CDR2 SNEGSKA (reference sequence). The chain's CDR3 is CSARDWRKEDTGELFF. Here the CDR3 DNA reads TGCAGTGCTAGAGATTGGAGAAAAGAGGACACCGGGGAGCTGTTTTTT.

At least ten counts were recorded for this clonotype. The gene calls are TRBV29-1 and TRBJ1-1; possible D gene TRBD1, 5 bases. Germline CDR1 reads SQVTM; CDR2 reads ANQGSEA. V lost 5 bases, J lost 0 bases, and 13 bases lay in between. The CDR3 spans 14 residues. CDR3 bases: TGCAGCGTTCGAATGGGGGGGATGAACACTGAAGCTTTCTTT. Translated: CSVRMGGMNTEAFF.

The rearrangement links TRBV20-1 to TRBJ2-1; D gene unclear. In germline, CDR1 is DFQATT, CDR2 SNEGSKA (reference sequence). The V end lost 3 bases, the J end lost 7 bases, and 7 bases lay between the germline ends. This CDR3 spans 11 amino acids. The CDR3 region has the DNA TGCAGTGCTAGTCGTATAAATGAGCAGTTCTTC. Its translation is CSASRINEQFF.

The chain uses TRBV27 and TRBJ2-3; 10 bases fit TRBD1. J lost 4 bases, V lost 10 bases, and 2 bases had no gene match. The CDR3 runs to 12 residues. Germline CDR1 MNHEY, CDR2 SMNVEV (reference sequence). The CDR3 nucleotides are TGTGCCACGGGACAGGGGTCAGATACGCAGTATTTT. Translation gives CATGQGSDTQYF.

Remarks on this clonotype: One end of the junction does not line up with germline, which may come from a read error. The chain employs TRBV7-2 and TRBJ2-3; the D is unclear. Germline CDR1 SGHTA, CDR2 FQGNSA. CDR3 size: 15 residues. This CDR3 reads CATSSRNRPTDTQYF. CDR3 DNA: TGTGCCACCAGCTCCCGTAACCGTCCGACAGATACGCAGTATTTT. Together with reference TRBV7-2 and TRBJ2-3, the CDR3 gives the full variable domain: GAGVSQSPSNKVTEKGKDVELRCDPISGHTALYWYRQSLGQGLEFLIYFQGNSAPDKSGLPSDRFSAERTGGSVSTLTIQRTQQEDSAVYLCATSSRNRPTDTQYFGPGTRLTVL.

The chain couples TRBV7-9 to TRBJ2-1; D tentatively fits TRBD1 or TRBD2 (6 bases each). V lost 5 bases and J 12 bases, leaving 17 bases between the germline ends. The CDR3 loop spans 13 amino acids. Looked up from germline, CDR1 is SEHNR and CDR2 is FQNEAQ (reference sequence). The CDR3 nucleotides are TGTGCCAGCAGCCCCGCTAGGGGGGCTTGGCAGTTCTTC. Residues: CASSPARGAWQFF.

This clonotype was detected a few times. The chain combines TRBV7-2 with TRBJ2-5, with D unresolved. The germline V gene has CDR1 SGHTA and CDR2 FQGNSA. The CDR3 runs to 13 residues. Deletions cut 5 bases from V and 0 bases from J, with 7 bases between. The CDR3 spells CASSPSNQETQYF. DNA of the CDR3: TGTGCCAGCAGCCCCTCGAACCAAGAGACCCAGTACTTC.

The chain carries TRBV4-2 and TRBJ1-2; weak D call: TRBD1 (6 bases). This CDR3 region has 16 residues. Germline CDR1 and CDR2: LGHNA and YNFKEQ. V lost 0 bases and J lost 7, with 18 bases in between. The CDR3 region has the DNA TGTGCCAGCAGCCAAGACGATGGGCAGGGGTTGTTTGGCTACACCTTC. Its protein is CASSQDDGQGLFGYTF.

This clonotype showed up just a few times. V and J are TRBV27 and TRBJ2-7; TRBD1 aligns across 7 bases. V was pared by 5 bases and J by 8 bases, with 15 bases of the junction left unmatched. Germline V CDR1 and CDR2: MNHEY, SMNVEV (reference sequence). This CDR3 region has 15 residues. Here the CDR3 reads CASSLQTGRTAKQYF. Written as DNA, the CDR3 is TGTGCCAGCAGTCTCCAGACAGGGCGCACAGCGAAGCAGTACTTC.

This clonotype was seen a few times. V is TRBV20-1 and J is TRBJ2-5; maybe TRBD2 (6 bases). Germline V gene lookup returns CDR1 DFQATT and CDR2 SNEGSKA (reference sequence). V gave up 6 bases and J gave up 5 bases, with 13 bases separating them. The CDR3 covers 12 residues. CDR3 in amino acids: CSAQSSGETQYF. The CDR3 bases are TGCAGTGCCCAGAGCAGCGGGGAGACCCAGTACTTC.

This clonotype was detected only a few times. The CDR3: CASSLGYWGSDYEQYF. As DNA, the CDR3 is TGTGCCAGCAGCTTAGGCTACTGGGGTTCAGACTACGAGCAGTACTTC. The V and J genes are TRBV7-9 and TRBJ2-7; D unresolved. The CDR3 totals 16 residues. Looked up from germline, CDR1 is SEHNR and CDR2 is FQNEAQ (reference sequence). Trimming took off 1 base at V and 3 bases at J, with 16 bases between the two ends.

V is TRBV19 and J is TRBJ1-5; D not resolved. V lost 4 bases and J lost 2, with 12 bases in between. The CDR3 spans 15 residues. The germline V gene encodes CDR1 LNHDA and CDR2 SQIVND (reference sequence). CDR3 protein: CASSNLQAGNQPQHF. DNA of the CDR3: TGTGCCAGTAGTAACCTCCAGGCCGGCAATCAGCCCCAGCATTTT.

This clonotype was picked up many times. The chain has TRBV6-4 and TRBJ2-3; D perhaps matches TRBD2 (6 bases). The CDR3 is 16 amino acids. The V and J ends lost 0 bases and 1 base respectively, with 11 bases between them. Germline V gene sequence: CDR1 MRHNA, CDR2 SNTAGT. CDR3 loop: CASSDSGGSGTDTQYF. CDR3 sequence (DNA): TGTGCCAGCAGTGACTCGGGGGGTAGTGGCACAGATACGCAGTATTTT.